These 27 T cell receptor beta chains share one sample of origin, sequenced in a study of response to subunit inactivated influenza vaccine. TCRdb re-called the RT-PCR reads through MiXCR, storing one row per CDR3 protein. The repertoire holds about 530,000 distinct CDR3 sequences, with approximately 12% as singletons. The specimen comprised PBMCs from blood, sampled about 6 weeks after vaccination. These TCRs come from a man in his fifties or sixties who received an inactivated influenza vaccine.

This clonotype has a handful of counts. The rearrangement links TRBV4-3 to TRBJ2-5; D remains ambiguous. Germline V gene sequence: CDR1 LGHNA, CDR2 YSLEER. The CDR3 extends over 14 amino acids. Trimming pared 1 base from V and 7 bases from J, leaving 13 bases between. The CDR3 nucleotides are TGCGCCAGCAGCCAAGCTGGAGCTCCGCGGACCCAGTACTTC. Its translation: CASSQAGAPRTQYF.

This clonotype was seen more than once but under ten times. CDR3 nucleotides: TGTGCCAGCAGCCTAACTAGCGTACAAGAGACCCAGTACTTC. Translation: CASSLTSVQETQYF. The gene calls are TRBV7-2 and TRBJ2-5, with TRBD2 identical over 7 bases. Germline lookup yields CDR1 SGHTA and CDR2 FQGNSA. The CDR3 runs to 14 residues. V lost 5 bases, J lost 2 bases, and 5 bases stayed unmatched.

This chain connects TRBV3-1 to TRBJ2-1; D ambiguous. Germline V gene sequence: CDR1 LGHDT, CDR2 YNNKEL (reference sequence). The length of the CDR3 is 17 residues. V was shortened by 1 base and J by 4 bases, with 17 bases between the two germline ends. The CDR3 reads CASSQAGTLTIYNEQFF. CDR3 DNA sequence: TGTGCCAGCAGCCAAGCTGGTACTCTAACGATATACAATGAGCAGTTCTTC.

This clonotype was picked up a small number of times. This chain joins TRBV7-6 and TRBJ2-2, with 10 positions matching TRBD2. The CDR3 has 16 amino acids. The germline V gene has CDR1 SGHVS and CDR2 FNYEAQ. Losses at the gene ends were 2 bases for V and 5 bases for J; bases not matched to a gene: 5. The CDR3: CASSLRLAGDTGELFF. The CDR3 nucleotides read TGTGCCAGCAGCTTAAGGCTAGCGGGAGATACCGGGGAGCTGTTTTTT.

The CDR3 loop is CASSPRASGATDTQYF. CDR3 DNA: TGTGCCAGCTCACCCCGGGCCTCTGGGGCCACAGATACGCAGTATTTT. The J gene is TRBJ2-3, the V gene TRBV18; weak D call: TRBD1 (5 bases). CDR1 is KGHSH, CDR2 LQKENI, per germline. The CDR3 loop spans 16 amino acids. V was cut by 3 bases and J by 2 bases, with 15 bases left in between.

This clonotype has more than one count but fewer than ten. The chain combines TRBV20-1 with TRBJ2-2; 14 nucleotides line up with TRBD2. Germline V gene lookup returns CDR1 DFQATT and CDR2 SNEGSKA (reference sequence). CDR3 length equals 16 residues. The ends lost 6 bases at V and 7 bases at J; junction bases unmatched: 10. CDR3 residues: CSAKPGTSGSDGELFF. The DNA of the CDR3 is TGCAGTGCCAAACCCGGGACTAGCGGGAGCGACGGGGAGCTGTTTTTT.

This clonotype was recorded many times. The CDR3 bases are TGCAGTGCTAGAGTGGACGGTAATCAGCCCCAGCATTTT. Translation: CSARVDGNQPQHF. The chain is built from TRBV20-1 and TRBJ1-5; D call uncertain. The CDR3 covers 13 residues. Germline V gene lookup returns CDR1 DFQATT and CDR2 SNEGSKA (reference sequence). With 1 base removed from V and 4 bases from J, the gap between germline ends came to 8 bases.

This clonotype was counted a few times. The chain has TRBV30 and TRBJ1-1, with 7 bases aligning to TRBD1. V lost 5 bases and J lost 1; bases outside the gene matches: 10. CDR1 GTSNPN and CDR2 SVGIG come from the germline V gene (reference sequence). The CDR3 runs to 15 residues. CDR3 residues: CAWAKQGLGNTEAFF. DNA of the CDR3: TGTGCCTGGGCGAAACAGGGGTTGGGGAACACTGAAGCTTTCTTT.

This clonotype was seen only a few times. This chain joins TRBV20-1 and TRBJ2-3; maybe TRBD2 (5 bases). The length of the CDR3 is 14 residues. Trimming removed 5 bases at V and 1 base at J, with 13 bases between. The germline gives CDR1 DFQATT, CDR2 SNEGSKA (reference sequence). The CDR3 nucleotides read TGCAGTGCTCCGAGAGGGCCTGGCACAGATACGCAGTATTTT. Encoded protein: CSAPRGPGTDTQYF.

The rearrangement links TRBV9 to TRBJ1-4; 8 bases are shared with TRBD1. The CDR3 has 15 amino acids. V lost 3 bases and J lost 7; bases outside the gene matches: 8. The V gene's germline CDR1 is SGDLS and CDR2 YYNGEE. The CDR3 loop reads CASSGTGLGSEKLFF. The CDR3 nucleotides are TGTGCCAGCAGCGGGACAGGGCTCGGTAGTGAAAAACTGTTTTTT.

This clonotype was seen once. The chain carries TRBV29-1 and TRBJ2-4, with D perhaps given as TRBD1 or TRBD2 (5 bases each). The ends were cut back, 8 bases at V and 8 bases at J, with 19 bases in the middle. There are 13 residues in the CDR3. CDR1 is SQVTM and CDR2 is ANQGSEA in the germline V gene. The CDR3, as DNA: TGCAGCATCGAGCTCGGGGCCATGGACATTCAGTACTTC. Protein product: CSIELGAMDIQYF.

This clonotype was detected ten times or more. In nucleotides, the CDR3 is TGCAGTGCTAGAGCGACCACGGGCCCCTTCTATGGCTACACCTTC. It is translated as CSARATTGPFYGYTF. V and J are TRBV20-1 and TRBJ1-2; D remains ambiguous. V was trimmed by 1 base and J by 4 bases, leaving 16 bases between them. This CDR3 is 15 amino acids long. CDR1 and CDR2 (germline): DFQATT, SNEGSKA (reference sequence).

This chain uses TRBV9 with TRBJ2-1, with 7 nucleotides matching TRBD1. CDR1 and CDR2 (germline): SGDLS, YYNGEE. V lost 3 bases to trimming and J lost 2 bases; unmatched junction nucleotides: 8. The CDR3 sequence is 16 residues long. The CDR3 region has the DNA TGTGCCAGCAGCGCCGGTGCCGGGACAGCCTACAATGAGCAGTTCTTC. It encodes CASSAGAGTAYNEQFF.

The chain carries TRBV5-6 and TRBJ2-1; D gene ambiguous. V was clipped by 6 bases and J by 6 bases, with 10 bases between them. CDR3 length equals 12 residues. The germline V gene encodes CDR1 SGHDT and CDR2 YYEEEE. The CDR3 here is CASTTLFNEQFF. The CDR3 coding sequence is TGTGCCAGCACTACCCTGTTCAATGAGCAGTTCTTC.

There are a few counts of this clonotype. The rearrangement uses TRBV12-3 or TRBV12-4 and TRBJ2-2; no clear D. Trimming stripped 2 bases from V and 4 bases from J, with 8 bases between. CDR3 length: 14 residues. The CDR3 sequence: CASSLRYSTGELFF. In DNA form, the CDR3 reads TGTGCCAGCAGTTTAAGATATTCCACCGGGGAGCTGTTTTTT.

The rearrangement joins TRBV7-9 to TRBJ2-4; no definite D call. Germline lookup yields CDR1 SEHNR and CDR2 FQNEAQ (reference sequence). CDR3 length equals 15 residues. V was pared by 5 bases and J by 5 bases, with 16 bases between. The CDR3 coding sequence is TGTGCCAGCAGCCCCCGGAAATCCGGGCAAAACATTCAGTACTTC. This sequence encodes CASSPRKSGQNIQYF.

This clonotype came up a few times. The gene calls are TRBV12-3 or TRBV12-4 and TRBJ1-2; D ambiguous. The CDR3 totals 15 residues. V lost 2 bases and J lost 0, with 10 bases in between. CDR3 residues: CASSLRSVANYGYTF. The CDR3 DNA is TGTGCCAGCAGTTTAAGATCAGTGGCTAACTATGGCTACACCTTC.

This clonotype was picked up a small number of times. The chain links TRBV5-8 to TRBJ2-7; 7 bases fit TRBD2. The germline V gene has CDR1 SGHTS and CDR2 YDEGEE. This CDR3 has 15 amino acids. Losses at the gene ends were 6 bases for V and 7 bases for J; bases not matched to a gene: 16. The CDR3 DNA reads TGTGCCAGCACCTGGATTGGAGGGAGGGAGAAAGAGCAGTACTTC. Protein product: CASTWIGGREKEQYF.

This clonotype occurred a few times. The rearrangement joins TRBV29-1 to TRBJ2-7; D gene uncertain. CDR1 and CDR2 from the germline V gene are SQVTM and ANQGSEA. The CDR3 covers 13 residues. V lost 5 bases, J lost 2 bases, and 13 bases lay in between. The CDR3: CSVLYDRTYEQYF. The DNA for the CDR3 is TGCAGCGTTCTGTACGACCGAACCTACGAGCAGTACTTC.

The chain couples TRBV24-1 to TRBJ2-2; D is uncertain. Germline V gene lookup returns CDR1 KGHDR and CDR2 SFDVKD. The CDR3 runs 16 residues. The V end was cut by 1 base, the J end by 2 bases, with 10 bases between. The CDR3 region is CATSDFNTENTGELFF. The DNA for the CDR3 is TGTGCCACCAGTGATTTCAACACGGAAAACACCGGGGAGCTGTTTTTT.

This clonotype appeared a few times. This sequence joins TRBV27 and TRBJ2-5; TRBD1 aligns across 7 bases. CDR3 size: 15 residues. Trimming cost V 2 bases and J 4 bases; bases outside gene matches: 7. CDR1 MNHEY and CDR2 SMNVEV come from the germline V gene (reference sequence). This chain's CDR3 is CASSLTSRQGETQYF. Here the CDR3 DNA reads TGTGCCAGCAGTTTAACTAGTCGACAGGGAGAGACCCAGTACTTC.

This chain joins TRBV27 and TRBJ2-3, with a weak D call TRBD2 (7 bases). Trimming removed 4 bases from V and 0 bases from J, with 11 bases in between. The CDR3 has 15 residues. Germline CDR1 is MNHEY and CDR2 is SMNVEV (reference sequence). CDR3 sequence (DNA): TGTGCCAGCAGTTGGGGGGGACACAGCACAGATACGCAGTATTTT. Its protein product is CASSWGGHSTDTQYF.

The rearrangement joins TRBV6-2 or TRBV6-3 to TRBJ1-2; a possible D gene is TRBD1 (5 bases). The germline gives CDR1 MNHEY, CDR2 SVGEGT. The V and J ends lost 7 bases and 10 bases respectively, with 13 bases between them. The CDR3 covers 11 residues. CDR3 sequence (DNA): TGTGCCAGCAAGCTGGACAATGACTACACCTTC. It specifies CASKLDNDYTF.

The chain couples TRBV4-1 to TRBJ2-5; 7 positions agree with TRBD1. J gave up 1 base and V 3 bases, and 8 bases lay outside the gene matches. Germline V gene lookup returns CDR1 MGHRA and CDR2 YSYEKL. The CDR3 contains 16 residues. CDR3: CASSQSPGQSQETQYF. As DNA, the CDR3 is TGCGCCAGCAGCCAGAGCCCGGGACAGTCCCAAGAGACCCAGTACTTC.

This chain uses TRBV4-3 with TRBJ1-2; tentatively, D is TRBD1 (5 bases). The CDR3 loop spans 14 amino acids. V was pared by 4 bases and J by 8 bases, with 17 bases between. The V gene's germline CDR1 is LGHNA and CDR2 YSLEER. This chain's CDR3 is CASSRGTETPGYTF. Here the CDR3 DNA reads TGCGCCAGCAGCCGGGGGACGGAAACGCCAGGCTACACCTTC.

This sequence joins TRBV7-2 and TRBJ2-1; weak D call: TRBD2 (6 bases). This CDR3 comprises 16 residues. Germline V CDR1 and CDR2: SGHTA, FQGNSA. The V end was cut by 2 bases, the J end by 8 bases, with 19 bases between. The CDR3 region is CASSLPGTSKFHEQFF. The CDR3 region has the DNA TGTGCCAGCAGCTTACCAGGCACTAGCAAGTTCCATGAGCAGTTCTTC.

The rearrangement joins TRBV5-4 to TRBJ2-5; D is unresolved. Germline lookup yields CDR1 SGHNT and CDR2 YYREEE (reference sequence). CDR3 size: 14 residues. Trimming took 1 base from V and 1 from J, leaving 8 bases between them. CDR3 sequence: CASSLSWSQETQYF. The CDR3 nucleotides are TGTGCCAGCAGCTTGTCCTGGTCCCAAGAGACCCAGTACTTC.